This T cell receptor (beta chain) was sequenced during a study of blood T cells in healthy people across ages. A single count supports this clonotype. CDR1 is DFQATT and CDR2 is SNEGSKA in the germline V gene (reference sequence). The CDR3 is made up of 15 amino acids. With 5 bases removed from V and 9 bases from J, the gap between germline ends came to 23 bases. A second PCR, run for about 7 to 12 cycles, used a sample-barcoded 5' primer plus a J-beta primer mix. TCRdb re-derived calls from the 5' RACE reads in MiXCR, one entry per CDR3 protein. The data hold about 510,000 distinct CDR3 sequences, with over 25% observed a single time. Separately, the same data were catalogued under a study of T cells of mothers and their children. That paper adds: Using the M1S primer, the second PCR added sample barcodes along with 2-4 random nucleotides.

Sequenced input: blood. The TCR was taken from a boy younger than 10 in good health. The chain uses TRBV20-1 and TRBJ2-1, with D perhaps matching TRBD1 (6 bases). In DNA, the CDR3 is TGCAGTGCTGGGGATCCGGGACAAGGGGTCAGTGAGCAGTTCTTC. Protein sequence: CSAGDPGQGVSEQFF.